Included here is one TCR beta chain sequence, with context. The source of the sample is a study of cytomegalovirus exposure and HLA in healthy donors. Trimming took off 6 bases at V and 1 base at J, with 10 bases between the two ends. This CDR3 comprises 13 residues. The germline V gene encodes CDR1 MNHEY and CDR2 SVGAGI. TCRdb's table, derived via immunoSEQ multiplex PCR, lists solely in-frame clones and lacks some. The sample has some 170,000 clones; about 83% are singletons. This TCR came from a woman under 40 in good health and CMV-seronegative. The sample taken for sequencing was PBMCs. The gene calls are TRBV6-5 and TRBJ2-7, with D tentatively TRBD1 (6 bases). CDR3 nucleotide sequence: TGTGCCAGCAGACTCAGGGGTTCCTACGAGCAGTACTTC. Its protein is CASRLRGSYEQYF.